This T cell receptor beta chain was obtained from a study of blood T cell repertoires in COVID-19. Study overall: PBMCs, B-cell-depleted T cells, or T cells provided the cDNA or gDNA that made up the material.

Unmatched junction bases numbered 8, after V lost 4 bases and J lost 4 bases. In germline, CDR1 is LGHNA, CDR2 YSLEER. There are 15 residues in the CDR3. Assay: immunoSEQ multiplex PCR; the TCRdb copy retains only in-frame clones and omits some. The sample holds about 210,000 clones, 88% seen once. The source material was peripheral blood. The TCR was taken from a man aged 40-50 years with acute or convalescent COVID-19. The V and J genes are TRBV4-3 and TRBJ2-7, with 9 nucleotides matching TRBD1. The CDR3 spells CASSPVGQGGYEQYF. The CDR3 DNA is TGCGCCAGCAGCCCAGTGGGACAGGGTGGGTACGAGCAGTACTTC.